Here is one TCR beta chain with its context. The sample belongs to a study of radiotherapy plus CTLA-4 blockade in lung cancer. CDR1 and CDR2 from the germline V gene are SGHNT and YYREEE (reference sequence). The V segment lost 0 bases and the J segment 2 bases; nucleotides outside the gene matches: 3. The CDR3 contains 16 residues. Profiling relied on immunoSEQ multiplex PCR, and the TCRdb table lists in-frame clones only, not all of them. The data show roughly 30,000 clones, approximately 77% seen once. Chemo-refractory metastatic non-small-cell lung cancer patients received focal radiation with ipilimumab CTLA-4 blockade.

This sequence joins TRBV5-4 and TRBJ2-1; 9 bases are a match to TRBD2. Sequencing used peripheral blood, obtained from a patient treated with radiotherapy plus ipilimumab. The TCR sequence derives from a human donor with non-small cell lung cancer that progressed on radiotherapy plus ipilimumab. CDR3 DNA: TGTGCCAGCAGCTTGGACGCTAGCGGGACCTACAATGAGCAGTTCTTC. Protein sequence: CASSLDASGTYNEQFF. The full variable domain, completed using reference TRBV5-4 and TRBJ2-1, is ETGVTQSPTHLIKTRGQQVTLRCSSQSGHNTVSWYQQALGQGPQFIFQYYREEENGRGNFPPRFSGLQFPNYSSELNVNALELDDSALYLCASSLDASGTYNEQFFGPGTRLTVL.